The present T cell receptor beta chain was sequenced within a study of cytotoxic CD8 clonotypes in ibrutinib-treated CLL. Study as a whole: Of a cohort that held some twelve relapsed/refractory and 15 treatment-naive patients, around 18 were IGHV unmutated. Per sample, productive templates averaged approximately 260,000 and productive rearrangements averaged roughly 91,000. General study results and limits: Clonality (at baseline) was higher than in age-matched healthy donors and tracked circulating CD8+ T-cell counts. Public clonotypes were uncommon and contracted or stayed stable on treatment.

Germline CDR1 MDHEN, CDR2 SYDVKM. V was clipped by 3 bases and J by 6 bases, with 14 bases between them. This CDR3 region has 15 residues. Profiling relied on immunoSEQ multiplex PCR, and the TCRdb table lists in-frame clones only, not all of them. Here the sample spans 250,000 to 350,000 clones, approximately 76% being singletons. As for this clone: As yet, its antigen is unknown.

Material: PBMCs, obtained at disease progression, from a patient treated with ibrutinib. This chain links TRBV28 with TRBJ2-2; no clear D gene. This receptor was taken from a human donor with chronic lymphocytic leukemia. The chain's CDR3 is CASSFVARPAGELFF. The CDR3 DNA reads TGTGCCAGCAGTTTCGTGGCCAGACCTGCCGGGGAGCTGTTTTTT. Full variable domain (rest looked up from reference TRBV28 and TRBJ2-2): DVKVTQSSRYLVKRTGEKVFLECVQDMDHENMFWYRQDPGLGLRLIYFSYDVKMKEKGDIPEGYSVSREKKERFSLILESASTNQTSMYLCASSFVARPAGELFFGEGSRLTVL.